One sample yielded the 21 T cell receptor beta chains listed below, sequenced in a study of vaccination effects on CD4 cells after COVID-19. Their antigens remain unidentified. Method: immunoSEQ multiplex PCR; TCRdb's copy keeps in-frame clones and lacks some. The sample contains approximately 58,000 clones, 60% to 85% of which appear only once. Scientists isolated CD4+ T cells after a roughly nine-day culture period ended. This specimen consisted of CD4+ T cells from PBMCs cultured without peptide, obtained before COVID-19 vaccination. The receptors were gathered from a human donor who received a COVID-19 vaccine.

V gene TRBV30 combines with J gene TRBJ1-1; TRBD1 aligns across 10 bases. CDR1 is GTSNPN and CDR2 is SVGIG in the germline V gene (reference sequence). V shed 4 bases, J shed 4 bases, and the junction held 6 bases outside the gene matches. CDR3 length: 14 residues. This chain's CDR3 is CAWNLWTGGTEAFF. Here the CDR3 DNA reads TGTGCCTGGAACCTTTGGACAGGGGGCACTGAAGCTTTCTTT.

The J gene is TRBJ2-2, the V gene TRBV7-9; D gene ambiguous. There are 14 residues in the CDR3. Trimming took off 5 bases at V and 5 bases at J, with 12 bases between the two ends. Germline-derived CDR1 and CDR2 are SEHNR and FQNEAQ (reference sequence). The CDR3 DNA is TGTGCCAGCAGCCCCAGCTGGGGAACCGGGGAGCTGTTTTTT. Protein: CASSPSWGTGELFF.

This clone was seen a single time. The rearrangement uses TRBV7-2 and TRBJ1-6; D unclear. The germline V gene encodes CDR1 SGHTA and CDR2 FQGNSA. Trimming took 2 bases from V and 0 from J, leaving 17 bases between them. This CDR3 region has 19 residues. Here the CDR3 reads CASSLRLHGEVSYNSPLHF. CDR3 DNA: TGTGCCAGCAGCTTAAGGCTACACGGGGAGGTCTCCTATAATTCACCCCTCCACTTT.

This clone was counted only a few times. The chain employs TRBV28 and TRBJ2-5, with TRBD2 matching 8 bases. J was trimmed by 3 bases and V by 6 bases; bases with no gene match: 6. Germline values: CDR1 MDHEN, CDR2 SYDVKM. This CDR3 contains 14 residues. This chain's CDR3 is CASSPGGAKETQYF. In DNA form, the CDR3 reads TGTGCCAGCAGCCCCGGGGGGGCTAAAGAGACCCAGTACTTC.

The chain couples TRBV28 to TRBJ2-7; the D gene is possibly TRBD1 (7 bases). V lost 5 bases and J lost 5, with 16 bases in between. Germline CDR1 is MDHEN and CDR2 is SYDVKM. The CDR3 is 14 amino acids. Written as DNA, the CDR3 is TGTGCCAGCAGTGCGGGACAGACCCTAAACGAGCAGTACGTC. It yields the protein CASSAGQTLNEQYV.

V gene TRBV18 combines with J gene TRBJ2-2; the D gene could be TRBD1 or TRBD2 (5 bases each). CDR1 is KGHSH, CDR2 LQKENI, per germline. The CDR3 extends over 17 amino acids. With 4 bases removed from V and 0 bases from J, the gap between germline ends came to 15 bases. The CDR3 protein is CASSLYRDGANTGELFF. The CDR3 coding sequence is TGTGCCAGCTCACTCTACCGGGACGGAGCGAACACCGGGGAGCTGTTTTTT.

This chain connects TRBV2 to TRBJ1-6, with 7 bases that match TRBD1. Germline CDR1 and CDR2: SNHLY and FYNNEI. Trimming took 8 bases from V and 7 from J; bases not matched to a gene: 5. CDR3 length: 13 amino acids. CDR3 nucleotide sequence: TGTGCCAGCGGCCGGGACAGAAATTCACCCCTCCACTTT. The encoded protein is CASGRDRNSPLHF.

This clone has only one observation. This sequence joins TRBV10-1 and TRBJ1-4; 8 bases align to TRBD1. Germline V gene lookup returns CDR1 WNHNN and CDR2 SYGVQD (reference sequence). The CDR3 loop spans 13 amino acids. The junction had 4 bases not matched to a gene; V was cut back by 8 bases and J by 5 bases. CDR3 region: CASAQGANEKLFF. The CDR3 nucleotides are TGCGCCAGCGCGCAGGGGGCCAATGAAAAACTGTTTTTT.

The gene calls are TRBV7-3 and TRBJ1-6, with 9 bases matching TRBD1. The CDR3 runs to 14 residues. With 4 bases clipped from V and 7 bases from J, the junction kept 2 bases outside the gene matches. In germline, CDR1 is SGHTA, CDR2 FQGTGA. Here the CDR3 reads CASSSGTGNSPLHF. The CDR3 nucleotides read TGTGCCAGCAGCTCCGGGACAGGGAATTCACCCCTCCACTTT.

The chain couples TRBV5-1 to TRBJ2-5; 7 nucleotides match TRBD2. This CDR3 is 14 amino acids long. Unmatched junction bases numbered 2, after V lost 2 bases and J lost 1 base. CDR1 is SGHRS, CDR2 YFSETQ, per germline. CDR3 sequence: CASSLGLGQETQYF. The CDR3, as DNA: TGCGCCAGCAGCTTAGGACTAGGCCAAGAGACCCAGTACTTC.

This clone came up many times. The chain has TRBV6-2 or TRBV6-3 and TRBJ2-5; D is ambiguous. Germline CDR1 reads MNHEY; CDR2 reads SVGEGT. The CDR3 is made up of 12 amino acids. V was clipped by 4 bases and J by 1 base, with 4 bases between them. The CDR3, as DNA: TGTGCCAGCAGTTGGGTCCAAGAGACCCAGTACTTC. Protein: CASSWVQETQYF.

This clone was seen a single time. This chain joins TRBV2 and TRBJ2-5; TRBD1 agrees at 7 bases. V shed 1 base, J shed 5 bases, and the junction held 7 bases outside the gene matches. The germline gives CDR1 SNHLY, CDR2 FYNNEI. The CDR3 runs to 15 residues. CDR3: CASSEVRGQGETQYF. The DNA of the CDR3 is TGTGCCAGCAGTGAAGTAAGGGGGCAGGGGGAGACCCAGTACTTC.

This chain connects TRBV20-1 to TRBJ2-3; D might be TRBD2 (5 bases). Trimming removed 6 bases at V and 4 bases at J, with 17 bases between. The CDR3 consists of 14 residues. Germline CDR1 DFQATT, CDR2 SNEGSKA (reference sequence). CDR3 bases: TGCAGTGCCAGTCTCGGACTTCGGGCAGATACGCAGTATTTT. Amino acids: CSASLGLRADTQYF.

This chain joins TRBV28 and TRBJ1-5, with TRBD1 matching over 8 bases. V shed 8 bases, J shed 3 bases, and the junction held 12 bases outside the gene matches. Germline values: CDR1 MDHEN, CDR2 SYDVKM. This CDR3 is 16 amino acids long. The CDR3 loop reads CASAQVDRENNQPQHF. CDR3 DNA sequence: TGTGCCAGCGCGCAAGTGGACAGGGAAAACAATCAGCCCCAGCATTTT.

In its sample, this clone was seen a few times. The genes are TRBV3-1 (or the pseudogene TRBV3-2) and TRBJ1-2; D gene unclear. The germline gives CDR1 LGHDT, CDR2 YNNKEL (reference sequence). This CDR3 has 14 residues. The germline V and J ends were trimmed by 1 base and 4 bases, with 10 bases remaining between them. CDR3 loop: CASSQVAGSYGYTF. The CDR3 bases are TGTGCCAGCAGCCAAGTTGCCGGGTCCTATGGCTACACCTTC.

In this sample, this clone turned up a few times. The chain has TRBV7-2 and TRBJ1-3; D unresolved. Germline CDR1 and CDR2: SGHTA and FQGNSA. This CDR3 comprises 14 residues. The V gene lost 1 base and the J gene lost 0 bases, with 4 bases spanning the gap. The CDR3 bases are TGTGCCAGCAGCTTAGAACGCTCTGGAAACACCATATATTTT. Residues: CASSLERSGNTIYF.

This clone was seen more than once but under ten times. J is TRBJ1-5 and V is TRBV19; perhaps TRBD1 as D (6 bases). Trimming stripped 4 bases from V and 3 bases from J, with 10 bases between. The germline gives CDR1 LNHDA, CDR2 SQIVND (reference sequence). The CDR3 spans 14 residues. In DNA, the CDR3 is TGTGCCAGTAGTAAGGGGGGCCCCAATCAGCCCCAGCATTTT. Translating it yields CASSKGGPNQPQHF.

The genes are TRBV30 and TRBJ1-3; D is possibly TRBD1 (6 bases). The CDR3 has 13 amino acids. Trimming cost V 2 bases and J 4 bases, with 9 bases left between them. In germline, CDR1 is GTSNPN, CDR2 SVGIG (reference sequence). The CDR3 nucleotides read TGTGCCTGGAGTCTAGGGGGGGGAAACACCATATATTTT. This sequence encodes CAWSLGGGNTIYF.

The chain uses TRBV28 and TRBJ2-7; 10 nucleotides line up with TRBD1. The V and J ends lost 6 bases and 2 bases, in that order; junction bases with no gene match: 7. The CDR3 loop spans 15 amino acids. The germline CDR1 and CDR2 sequences are MDHEN and SYDVKM. The CDR3 is CASSPTGGIAYEQYV. The CDR3 region has the DNA TGTGCCAGCAGCCCGACAGGGGGCATCGCCTACGAGCAGTACGTC.

This clone appeared a few times. V and J are TRBV10-1 and TRBJ1-2, with a weak D call TRBD1 (5 bases). CDR1 is WNHNN, CDR2 SYGVQD, per germline (reference sequence). V gave up 4 bases and J gave up 6 bases, with 12 bases separating them. The CDR3 totals 13 residues. CDR3 region: CASSARRGDGYTF. DNA of the CDR3: TGCGCCAGCAGTGCTCGTAGGGGCGATGGCTACACCTTC.

The chain recombines TRBV5-4 with TRBJ1-3, with unresolved D. The ends were cut back, 4 bases at V and 3 bases at J, with 11 bases in the middle. This CDR3 contains 14 residues. Germline V CDR1 and CDR2: SGHNT, YYREEE (reference sequence). The CDR3, as DNA: TGTGCCAGCAGCGTTGGACTAGGTGGAAACACCATATATTTT. It is translated as CASSVGLGGNTIYF.